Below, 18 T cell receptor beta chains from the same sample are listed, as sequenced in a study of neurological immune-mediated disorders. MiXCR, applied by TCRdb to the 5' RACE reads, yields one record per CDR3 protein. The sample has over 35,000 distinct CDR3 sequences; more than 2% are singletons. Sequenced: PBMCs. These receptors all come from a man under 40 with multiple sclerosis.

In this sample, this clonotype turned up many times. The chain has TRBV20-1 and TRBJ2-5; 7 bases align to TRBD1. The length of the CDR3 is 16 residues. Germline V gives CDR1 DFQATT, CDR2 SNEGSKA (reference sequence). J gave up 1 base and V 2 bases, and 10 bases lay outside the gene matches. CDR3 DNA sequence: TGCAGTGCTAGATCCCTCTTGGGACAGCTCCAAGAGACCCAGTACTTC. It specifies CSARSLLGQLQETQYF.

In DNA form, the CDR3 reads TGTGCCAGCAGCTTAAGTTGGGCGGGAGTTATCGAGCAGTACTTC. It yields the protein CASSLSWAGVIEQYF. This chain uses TRBV7-2 with TRBJ2-7; 7 bases align to TRBD2. The CDR3 extends over 15 amino acids. Germline assignment: CDR1 SGHTA and CDR2 FQGNSA. Germline trimming cut 2 bases from V and 6 bases from J; bases unmatched to any gene: 10.

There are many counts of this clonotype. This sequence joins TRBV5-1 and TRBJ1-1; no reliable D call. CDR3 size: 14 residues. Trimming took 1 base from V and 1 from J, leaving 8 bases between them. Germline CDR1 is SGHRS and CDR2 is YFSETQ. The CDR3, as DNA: TGCGCCAGCAGCTTGCGGGCAGCGAACACTGAAGCTTTCTTT. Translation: CASSLRAANTEAFF.

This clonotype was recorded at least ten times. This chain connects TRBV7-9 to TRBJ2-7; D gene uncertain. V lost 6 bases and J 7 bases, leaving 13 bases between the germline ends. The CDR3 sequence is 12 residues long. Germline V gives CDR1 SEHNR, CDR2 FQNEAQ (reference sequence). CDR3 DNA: TGTGCCAGCAGAGAGGAACAAAAAGAGCAGTACTTC. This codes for CASREEQKEQYF.

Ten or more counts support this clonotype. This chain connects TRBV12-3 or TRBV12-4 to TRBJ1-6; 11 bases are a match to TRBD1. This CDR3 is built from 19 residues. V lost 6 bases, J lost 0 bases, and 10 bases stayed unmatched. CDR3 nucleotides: TGTGCCAGCAGGGAGACCCGGGACAGGGGGAGCTCCTATAATTCACCCCTCCACTTT. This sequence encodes CASRETRDRGSSYNSPLHF.

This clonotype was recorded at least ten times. The chain's CDR3 is CASTGSGTTYEQYF. DNA of the CDR3: TGTGCCAGCACTGGTAGCGGGACCACCTACGAGCAGTACTTC. The chain has TRBV12-3 or TRBV12-4 and TRBJ2-7, with 8 bases fitting TRBD2. The CDR3 extends over 14 amino acids. V lost 7 bases to trimming and J lost 2 bases; unmatched junction nucleotides: 7.

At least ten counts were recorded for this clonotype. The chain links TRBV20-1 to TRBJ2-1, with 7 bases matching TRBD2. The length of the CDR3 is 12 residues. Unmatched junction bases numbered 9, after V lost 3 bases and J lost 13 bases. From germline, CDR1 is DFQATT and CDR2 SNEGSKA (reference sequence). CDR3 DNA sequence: TGCAGTGCTAGGGTTGGGGGGGGGACTCAGTTCTTC. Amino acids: CSARVGGGTQFF.

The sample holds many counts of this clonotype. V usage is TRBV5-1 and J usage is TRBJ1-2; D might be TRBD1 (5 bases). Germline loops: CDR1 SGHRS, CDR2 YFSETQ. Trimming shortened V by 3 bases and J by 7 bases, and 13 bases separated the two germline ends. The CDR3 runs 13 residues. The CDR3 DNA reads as TGCGCCAGCAGCTCCCGGGACGGGGTTGGCTACACCTTC. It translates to CASSSRDGVGYTF. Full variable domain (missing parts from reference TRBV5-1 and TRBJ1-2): KAGVTQTPRYLIKTRGQQVTLSCSPISGHRSVSWYQQTPGQGLQFLFEYFSETQRNKGNFPGRFSGRQFSNSRSEMNVSTLELGDSALYLCASSSRDGVGYTFGSGTRLTVV.

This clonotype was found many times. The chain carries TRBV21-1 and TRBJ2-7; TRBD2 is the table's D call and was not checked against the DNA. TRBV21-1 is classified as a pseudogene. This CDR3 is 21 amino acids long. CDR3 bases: TGTGCCAGCAGCTCCCGAACCCCTGGGACTAGCGGGACTACGAGCTCCTACGAGCAGTACTTC. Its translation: CASSSRTPGTSGTTSSYEQYF.

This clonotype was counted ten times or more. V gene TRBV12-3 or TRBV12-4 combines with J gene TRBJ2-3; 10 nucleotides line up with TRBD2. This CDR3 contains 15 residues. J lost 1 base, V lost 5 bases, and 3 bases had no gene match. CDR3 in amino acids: CASSPGLAGTDTQYF. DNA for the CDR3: TGTGCCAGCAGTCCCGGACTAGCGGGCACAGATACGCAGTATTTT.

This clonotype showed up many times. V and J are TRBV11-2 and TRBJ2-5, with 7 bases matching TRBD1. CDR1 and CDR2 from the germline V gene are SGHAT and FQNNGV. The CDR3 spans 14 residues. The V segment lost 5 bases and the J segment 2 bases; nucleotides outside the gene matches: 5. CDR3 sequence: CASSPGQPQETQYF. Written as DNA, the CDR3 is TGTGCCAGCAGCCCGGGACAGCCACAAGAGACCCAGTACTTC.

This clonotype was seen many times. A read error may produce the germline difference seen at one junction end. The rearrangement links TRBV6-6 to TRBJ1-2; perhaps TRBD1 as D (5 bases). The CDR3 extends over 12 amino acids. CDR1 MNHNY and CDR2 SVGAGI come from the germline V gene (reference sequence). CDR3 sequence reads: CDSTRQNYGYTF. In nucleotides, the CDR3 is TGTGACAGCACGAGACAGAACTATGGCTACACCTTC.

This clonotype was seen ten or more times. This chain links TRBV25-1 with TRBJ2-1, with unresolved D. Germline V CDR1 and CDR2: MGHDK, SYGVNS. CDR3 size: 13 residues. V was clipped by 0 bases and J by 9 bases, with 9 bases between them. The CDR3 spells CASSEYRFGEQFF. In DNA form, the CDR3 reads TGTGCCAGCAGTGAATATCGGTTCGGTGAGCAGTTCTTC.

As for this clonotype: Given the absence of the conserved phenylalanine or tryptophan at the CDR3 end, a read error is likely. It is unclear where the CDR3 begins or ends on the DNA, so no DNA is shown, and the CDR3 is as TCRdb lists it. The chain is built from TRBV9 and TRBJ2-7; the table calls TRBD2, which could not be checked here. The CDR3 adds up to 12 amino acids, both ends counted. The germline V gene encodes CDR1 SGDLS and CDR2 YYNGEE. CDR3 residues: CASSALDGPTNN.

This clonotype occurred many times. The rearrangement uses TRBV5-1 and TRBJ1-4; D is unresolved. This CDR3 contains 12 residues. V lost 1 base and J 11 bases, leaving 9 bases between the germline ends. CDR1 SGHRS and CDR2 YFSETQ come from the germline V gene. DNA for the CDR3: TGCGCCAGCAGCTTGAAGGCGGAGAAACTGTTTTTT. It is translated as CASSLKAEKLFF.

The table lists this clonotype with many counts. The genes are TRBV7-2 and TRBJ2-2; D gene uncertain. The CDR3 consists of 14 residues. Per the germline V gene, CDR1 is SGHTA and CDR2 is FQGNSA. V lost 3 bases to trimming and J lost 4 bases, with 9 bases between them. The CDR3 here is CASSFKYLTGELFF. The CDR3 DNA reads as TGTGCCAGCAGCTTCAAGTACCTCACCGGGGAGCTGTTTTTT.

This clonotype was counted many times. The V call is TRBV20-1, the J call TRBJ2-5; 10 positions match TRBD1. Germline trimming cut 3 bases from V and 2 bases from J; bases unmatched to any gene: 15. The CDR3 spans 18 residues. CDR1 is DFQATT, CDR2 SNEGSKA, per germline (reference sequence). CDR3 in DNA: TGCAGTGCTAGTAGGACAGGGGGAGGAGGTACCAATCAAGAGACCCAGTACTTC. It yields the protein CSASRTGGGGTNQETQYF.

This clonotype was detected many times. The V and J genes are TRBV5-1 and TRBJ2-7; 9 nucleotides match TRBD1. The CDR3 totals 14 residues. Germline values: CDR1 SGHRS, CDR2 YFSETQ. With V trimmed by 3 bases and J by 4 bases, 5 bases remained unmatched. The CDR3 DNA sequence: TGCGCCAGCAGCTGGACAGGGGATCAATACGAGCAGTACTTC. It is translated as CASSWTGDQYEQYF.